This T cell receptor (beta chain) was documented in a study of T cell responses to AZD1222 COVID-19 vaccine. Measured with immunoSEQ multiplex PCR; TCRdb has only the in-frame clones, and not every one. Here the sample spans tens of thousands of clones, 91% being singletons. This clone is a singleton in its sample. Its target is not known. Study-level points and caveats: All repertoire sampling was performed exclusively after the peak T cell response. White British donors predominated, females outnumbered males, and clonal diversity was possibly underestimated.

CDR3 size: 18 residues. Germline lookup yields CDR1 SGHRS and CDR2 YFSETQ. The ends were cut back, 3 bases at V and 0 bases at J, with 19 bases in the middle. This specimen was peripheral blood, taken on day 0 of MenACWY control vaccination. The rearrangement joins TRBV5-1 to TRBJ2-1; D may match TRBD1 or TRBD2 (5 bases each). This receptor was obtained from an adult in good health. CDR3 nucleotide sequence: TGCGCCAGCAGCTGGGTTACCACCCCGGGGCGCTCCTACAATGAGCAGTTCTTC. Protein product: CASSWVTTPGRSYNEQFF.